This T cell receptor beta chain was recorded in a study of blood T cells in healthy people across ages. The study, taken as a whole, reports: Both naive CD4+ cell counts and diversity were greater in long-lived donors than in aged donors.

CDR1 is SGHRS and CDR2 is YFSETQ in the germline V gene. V lost 1 base, J lost 0 bases, and 14 bases lay in between. The CDR3 extends over 17 amino acids. About this clonotype itself: Its antigen is not known.

A J-beta primer mix and a sample-barcoded 5' primer were used in a second PCR of about 7 to 12 cycles. TCRdb reprocessed the 5' RACE reads via MiXCR and lists one record per CDR3 protein. The sample lists some 860,000 distinct CDR3 sequences, roughly three fifths occurring once. Material for sequencing was blood. The genes are TRBV5-1 and TRBJ2-1, with D possibly being TRBD1 (5 bases). The TCR originated in a man aged 40-49 years in good health. CDR3 residues: CASSLLATATSYNEQFF. CDR3 DNA sequence: TGCGCCAGCAGCTTGCTGGCGACAGCTACCTCCTACAATGAGCAGTTCTTC.